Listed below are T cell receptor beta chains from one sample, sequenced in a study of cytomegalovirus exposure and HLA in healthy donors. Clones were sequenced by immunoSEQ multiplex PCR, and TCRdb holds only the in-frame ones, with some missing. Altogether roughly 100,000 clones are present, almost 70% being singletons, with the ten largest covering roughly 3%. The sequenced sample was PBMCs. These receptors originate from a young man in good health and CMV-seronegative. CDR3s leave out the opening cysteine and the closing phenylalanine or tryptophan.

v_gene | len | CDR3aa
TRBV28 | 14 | ASSLSSGSSHNEQF
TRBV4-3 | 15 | ASSQVYGSGSNNEQY
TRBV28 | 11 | ASSLDSYEKLF
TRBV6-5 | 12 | ASSYFGLQETQY
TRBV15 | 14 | ATSTYGLSGDTEAF
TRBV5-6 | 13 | ASSPMDRAGNTIY
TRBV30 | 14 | AGGNGTSGFQETQY
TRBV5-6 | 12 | ASSFGRGRAEAF
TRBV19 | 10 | ASRNRGLRAF
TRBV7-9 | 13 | ASSETGSSYNEQF
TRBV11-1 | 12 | ASSSTSGVYEQY
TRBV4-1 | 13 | ASSSGGIPTDTQY
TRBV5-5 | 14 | ASSVSGTDFWYGYT
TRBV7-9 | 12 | ASSTRQGWDEQF
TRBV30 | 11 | AWSVQGRYEQY
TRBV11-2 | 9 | ASGRDYEQY
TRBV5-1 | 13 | ASSQVGGRSYEQY
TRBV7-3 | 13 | ASSPQRSSTDTQY
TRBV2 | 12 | ASSVRLAAYEQY
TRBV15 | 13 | ATSRDTGGVGEQY
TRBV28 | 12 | ASSLGTGRNGYT
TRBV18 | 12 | ASSPDRLNQPQH
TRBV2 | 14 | ASSENRDSSGNTIY
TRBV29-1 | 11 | SAGTGTRWGQY
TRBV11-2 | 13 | ASRSLRGQSTEAF
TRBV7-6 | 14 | ASSPVGGPNSYEQY
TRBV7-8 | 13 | ASSLASGRSYEQY
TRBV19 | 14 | ASSRGPGQGEETQY
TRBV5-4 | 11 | ASSPTGTYEQY
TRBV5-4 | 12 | ASSHEWGQGAAF
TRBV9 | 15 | ASSVGDSFRTTGELF
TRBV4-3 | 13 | ASSQALAVSYEQY
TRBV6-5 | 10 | ASIGQRHEQY
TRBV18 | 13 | AGSPPREGTAGYT
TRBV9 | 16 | ASSRGGQGHSGANVLT
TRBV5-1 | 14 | ASSLRGGMTNEKLF
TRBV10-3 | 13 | AIRSEQGWDTEAF
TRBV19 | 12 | ASIGGWGLAEAF
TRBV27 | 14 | ASSLFAGPQGLGYT
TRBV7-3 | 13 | ASSPRQGGPYEQY
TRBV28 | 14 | ASSLPRGEEASPLH